The clone carrying this T cell receptor beta chain was seen a handful of times. Its antigen is still unknown. These data belong to a study of CD8 T cells in ankylosing spondylitis. TCR beta libraries were made by quantitative 5'-RACE with molecular barcodes. Using its own MiXCR run on the 5' RACE reads, TCRdb lists one record per CDR3 protein. This sample has 200,000 to 250,000 distinct CDR3 sequences, with around 16% found just once. General study points: A TCR beta motif of about eight highly homologous variants appeared characteristic of ankylosing spondylitis blood. In the blood and synovial fluid of reactive arthritis, some motif variants had been previously reported. Disease-linked clones were CD8+ and relatively rare in peripheral blood. Disease-linked clones reportedly concentrated significantly in matched ankylosing spondylitis synovial fluid.

Germline V gene lookup returns CDR1 SGHTA and CDR2 FQGNSA. Losses at the gene ends were 7 bases for V and 6 bases for J; bases not matched to a gene: 9. The CDR3 is 15 residues long. This chain links TRBV7-2 with TRBJ2-1; the match to TRBD2 covers 10 bases. The sequenced sample consisted of blood, either unsorted or a sorted T cell fraction (not recorded which). This receptor was identified in a male donor with ankylosing spondylitis. As DNA, the CDR3 is TGTGCCAGCACCCTACTAGCGGGGTCCGGCAATGAGCAGTTCTTC. Protein: CASTLLAGSGNEQFF.